This T cell receptor (beta chain) stems from a study of blood T cell repertoires in COVID-19. At the level of the study: Collection of acute and convalescent COVID-19 samples took place in the United States, Italy and Spain. In each case, the material was cDNA or gDNA derived from T cells, B-cell-depleted T cells, or PBMCs.

In the authors' workflow: Reference gene primer amplification gave nucleated cell count estimates. The table came from immunoSEQ multiplex PCR; TCRdb's copy has only in-frame clones and leaves some out. The V and J calls and the clone size are those of that table, but D and trimming were determined from the DNA. The profile shows just over 650,000 clones, 75% to 90% of them singletons. The ends were cut back, 0 bases at V and 7 bases at J, with 10 bases in the middle. There are 13 residues in the CDR3. Germline V gives CDR1 SGHVS, CDR2 FNYEAQ. The chain is built from TRBV7-6 and TRBJ2-7, with D unclear. The specimen sequenced was peripheral blood. The sequence was obtained from a woman between 18 and 29 years old with acute or convalescent COVID-19. CDR3 amino acids: CASSLARLGEQYF. The CDR3 DNA reads TGTGCCAGCAGCTTAGCCAGGCTTGGGGAGCAGTACTTC. Full variable domain (missing parts from reference TRBV7-6 and TRBJ2-7): GAGVSQSPRYKVTKRGQDVALRCDPISGHVSLYWYRQALGQGPEFLTYFNYEAQQDKSGLPNDRFSAERPEGSISTLTIQRTEQRDSAMYRCASSLARLGEQYFGPGTRLTVT.